Sequencing of this T cell receptor beta chain was carried out in a study of T cell responses to AZD1222 COVID-19 vaccine. This clone appeared once. The assay was immunoSEQ multiplex PCR, and TCRdb's table has in-frame clones only and misses some. The sample has 100,000 to 150,000 clones; approximately 88% are singletons. Germline trimming cut 2 bases from V and 0 bases from J; bases unmatched to any gene: 6. The CDR3 has 16 amino acids. Germline CDR1 is MDHEN and CDR2 is SYDVKM. The clonotype was recovered from an adult in good health. Sequences were derived from peripheral blood, sampled on day 0 of AZD1222 vaccination. The chain couples TRBV28 to TRBJ2-7; TRBD2 matches 8 bases. CDR3 protein: CASSLLGGGNSYEQYF. The CDR3 nucleotides read TGTGCCAGCAGTTTACTTGGCGGGGGGAACTCCTACGAGCAGTACTTC.